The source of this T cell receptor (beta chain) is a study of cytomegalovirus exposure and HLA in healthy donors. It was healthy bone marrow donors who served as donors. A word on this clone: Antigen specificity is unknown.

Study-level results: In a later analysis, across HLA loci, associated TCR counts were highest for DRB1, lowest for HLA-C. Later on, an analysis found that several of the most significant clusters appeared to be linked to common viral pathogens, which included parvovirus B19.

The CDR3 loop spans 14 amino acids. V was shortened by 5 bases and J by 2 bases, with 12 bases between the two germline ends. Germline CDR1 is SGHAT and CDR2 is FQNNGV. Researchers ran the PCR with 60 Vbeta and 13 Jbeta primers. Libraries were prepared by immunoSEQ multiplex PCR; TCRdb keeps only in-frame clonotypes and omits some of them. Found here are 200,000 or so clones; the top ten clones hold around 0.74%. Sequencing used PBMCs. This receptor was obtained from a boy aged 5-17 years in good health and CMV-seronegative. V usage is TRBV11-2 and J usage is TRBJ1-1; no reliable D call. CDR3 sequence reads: CASSPREINTEAFF. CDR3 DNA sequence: TGTGCCAGCAGCCCCCGGGAGATAAACACTGAAGCTTTCTTT.